This T cell receptor (beta chain) stems from a study of shared clonotypes between healthy human individuals. V was cut by 1 base and J by 1 base, with 10 bases left in between. Looked up from germline, CDR1 is SGHAT and CDR2 is FQNNGV. The CDR3 is made up of 15 amino acids. As defined, naive CD8 cells were CD45RO-negative and positively selected for CCR7, with terminally differentiated effector memory CD45RA+ cells excluded. Data came from immunoSEQ multiplex PCR; TCRdb stores just in-frame clones and leaves some out. The sample has hundreds of thousands of clones, approximately 95% seen once. This receptor was taken from a woman in her 30s in good health. The V gene is TRBV11-2, the J gene TRBJ1-1; D gene uncertain. The sequenced sample consisted of naive CD8+ T cells sorted from blood. The CDR3 protein is CASSLASGGNTEAFF. DNA of the CDR3: TGTGCCAGCAGCTTAGCGTCTGGCGGGAACACTGAAGCTTTCTTT.